These 9 T cell receptor beta chains originate from one sample sequenced in a study of T cell changes during pregnancy in multiple sclerosis. Assay: immunoSEQ multiplex PCR; the TCRdb copy retains only in-frame clones and omits some. The repertoire holds about 79,000 clones, with around 90% as singletons. Sequencing used CD4+ T cells from peripheral blood mononuclear cells, obtained in the second trimester of pregnancy. The receptor source for this set is a female donor with multiple sclerosis, enrolled in a pregnancy study.

The chain combines TRBV6-1 with TRBJ2-2; D is perhaps TRBD1 (5 bases). This CDR3 is built from 15 residues. The V end lost 6 bases, the J end lost 0 bases, and 11 bases lay between the germline ends. Germline CDR1 reads MNHNS; CDR2 reads SASEGT. The CDR3 DNA reads TGTGCCAGCAGCCACCCAGGGTCGAACACCGGGGAGCTGTTTTTT. This sequence encodes CASSHPGSNTGELFF.

This chain joins TRBV11-1 and TRBJ2-1, with D perhaps TRBD2 (6 bases). Germline V gene lookup returns CDR1 SGHAT and CDR2 FQDESV (reference sequence). This CDR3 region has 17 residues. V lost 4 bases and J 7 bases, leaving 23 bases between the germline ends. The CDR3 here is CASSSFGGVGLLNEQFF. The CDR3 DNA reads as TGTGCCAGCAGCTCGTTCGGAGGGGTAGGTCTCTTGAATGAGCAGTTCTTC.

The chain uses TRBV10-3 and TRBJ2-4; D is unclear. Germline CDR1 ENHRY, CDR2 SYGVKD. The CDR3 loop spans 15 amino acids. The germline V and J ends were trimmed by 2 bases and 1 base, with 9 bases remaining between them. DNA for the CDR3: TGTGCCATCAGTGAGGCCTTGGAGGCCAAAAACATTCAGTACTTC. This gives the protein CAISEALEAKNIQYF.

This chain links TRBV30 with TRBJ1-5; possible D gene TRBD1, 6 bases. Germline CDR1 and CDR2: GTSNPN and SVGIG (reference sequence). V was pared by 2 bases and J by 3 bases, with 11 bases between. The CDR3 contains 14 residues. CDR3 in DNA: TGTGCCTGGAGTCGGGGGGCGGTCAATCAGCCCCAGCATTTT. Its protein is CAWSRGAVNQPQHF.

The chain joins TRBV7-8 to TRBJ1-1, with D perhaps matching TRBD1 (5 bases). Trimming pared 5 bases from V and 1 base from J, leaving 11 bases between. The germline CDR1 and CDR2 sequences are SGHVS and FQNEAQ. This CDR3 comprises 14 residues. The CDR3 DNA sequence: TGTGCCAGCAGCCCTAGACAGAGGAACACTGAAGCTTTCTTT. This codes for CASSPRQRNTEAFF.

This clone was found once. The rearrangement uses TRBV5-4 and TRBJ2-6; D is ambiguous. The CDR3 is made up of 13 amino acids. Germline CDR1 SGHNT, CDR2 YYREEE (reference sequence). Deletions cut 9 bases from V and 1 base from J, with 8 bases between. CDR3 sequence (DNA): TGTGCCACCCGGTGGTCTGGGGCCAACGTCCTGACTTTC. Residues: CATRWSGANVLTF.

In nucleotides, the CDR3 is TGCGCCAGCACCCCGGGACTGAGGGGAGTCGGGGAGCTGTTTTTT. The encoded protein is CASTPGLRGVGELFF. J is TRBJ2-2 and V is TRBV5-1; tentative D call: TRBD2 (6 bases). Germline CDR1 is SGHRS and CDR2 is YFSETQ. V dropped 6 bases and J dropped 7 bases, with 19 bases sitting between them. The CDR3 loop spans 15 amino acids.

The chain combines TRBV2 with TRBJ1-1; tentative D call: TRBD1 (6 bases). The CDR3 has 13 amino acids. CDR1 is SNHLY and CDR2 is FYNNEI in the germline V gene. V dropped 9 bases and J dropped 6 bases, with 17 bases sitting between them. This CDR3 reads CASLRGPGSEAFF. The DNA of the CDR3 is TGTGCCAGTCTGCGGGGGCCTGGGTCTGAAGCTTTCTTT.

The J gene is TRBJ2-1, the V gene TRBV5-6, with 11 bases lining up with TRBD1. Germline V CDR1 and CDR2: SGHDT, YYEEEE. The length of the CDR3 is 16 residues. V shed 0 bases and J 3 bases; nucleotides not matched to a gene: 2. The CDR3 is CASSLAGTGGYNEQFF. CDR3 in DNA: TGTGCCAGCAGCTTGGCCGGGACAGGGGGCTACAATGAGCAGTTCTTC.